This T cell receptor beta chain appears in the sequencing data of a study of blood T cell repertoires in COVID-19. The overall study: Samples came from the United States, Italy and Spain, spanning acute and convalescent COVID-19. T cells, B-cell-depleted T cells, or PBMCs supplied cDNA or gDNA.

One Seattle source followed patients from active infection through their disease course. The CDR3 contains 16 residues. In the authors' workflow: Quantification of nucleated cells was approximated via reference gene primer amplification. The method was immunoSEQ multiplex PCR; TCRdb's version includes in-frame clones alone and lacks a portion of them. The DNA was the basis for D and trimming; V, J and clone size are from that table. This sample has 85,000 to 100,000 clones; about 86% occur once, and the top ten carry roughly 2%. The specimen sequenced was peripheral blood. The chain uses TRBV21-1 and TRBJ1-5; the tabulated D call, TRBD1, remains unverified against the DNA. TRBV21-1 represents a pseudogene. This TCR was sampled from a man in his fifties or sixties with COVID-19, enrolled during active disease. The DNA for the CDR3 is TGTGCCAGCAGGCAGCCGGACAGTTATAGCAATCAGCCCCAGCATTTT. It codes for CASRQPDSYSNQPQHF.